Following are 17 T cell receptor beta chains from one sample sequenced in a study of T cell responses to AZD1222 COVID-19 vaccine. The protocol was immunoSEQ multiplex PCR, while the TCRdb copy is restricted to in-frame clones and leaves out a portion. The sample consists of about 140,000 clones, over 90% of them appearing once. Sequencing used peripheral blood, obtained on day 0 of MenACWY control vaccination. These receptors all stem from an adult in good health.

The chain links TRBV28 to TRBJ1-2; 8 nucleotides match TRBD1. The germline V gene has CDR1 MDHEN and CDR2 SYDVKM. The CDR3 is 14 residues long. After removal of 6 bases from V and 2 bases from J, the junction contained 5 bases not matched to a gene. The CDR3 DNA sequence: TGTGCCAGCAGAGGGGACAGGCTAAACTATGGCTACACCTTC. It yields the protein CASRGDRLNYGYTF.

V and J are TRBV7-2 and TRBJ2-7, with D perhaps matching TRBD1 (6 bases). The germline CDR1 and CDR2 sequences are SGHTA and FQGNSA. V gave up 4 bases and J gave up 0 bases, with 10 bases separating them. The CDR3 runs to 14 residues. The CDR3 bases are TGTGCCAGCAGCTCAAACAGGGCCTCCTACGAGCAGTACTTC. Translated, it gives CASSSNRASYEQYF.

The chain is built from TRBV5-1 and TRBJ1-1, with D possibly being TRBD1 (5 bases). The CDR3 is 14 residues long. V gave up 1 base and J gave up 1 base, with 8 bases separating them. Germline CDR1 reads SGHRS; CDR2 reads YFSETQ. The CDR3, as DNA: TGCGCCAGCAGCTTGAGTAGGGGGAACACTGAAGCTTTCTTT. Its protein is CASSLSRGNTEAFF.

This chain uses TRBV5-1 with TRBJ1-3; D ambiguous. This CDR3 is 14 amino acids long. Per germline, CDR1 SGHRS and CDR2 YFSETQ. Trimming removed 0 bases from V and 4 bases from J, with 8 bases in between. The CDR3 reads CASSLGGDGNTIYF. The CDR3 bases are TGCGCCAGCAGCTTGGGGGGTGACGGAAACACCATATATTTT.

The J gene is TRBJ2-3, the V gene TRBV5-1; D call uncertain. Trimming left V 0 bases short and J 2 bases short, with 13 bases between. Germline V CDR1 and CDR2: SGHRS, YFSETQ. The CDR3 loop spans 16 amino acids. The CDR3 DNA follows: TGCGCCAGCAGCTTGGCCACGTCTTCTTACACAGATACGCAGTATTTT. As protein: CASSLATSSYTDTQYF.

The V gene is TRBV12-3 or TRBV12-4, the J gene TRBJ1-1; no clear D gene. There are 13 residues in the CDR3. V lost 6 bases, J lost 6 bases, and 14 bases lay in between. In nucleotides, the CDR3 is TGTGCCAGCAGCGCTGGCCGCAGCCCTGAAGCTTTCTTT. Translation gives CASSAGRSPEAFF.

The rearrangement joins TRBV7-9 to TRBJ1-5; D remains unclear. The V end was cut by 1 base, the J end by 3 bases, with 10 bases between. CDR3 length: 15 residues. Germline loops: CDR1 SEHNR, CDR2 FQNEAQ (reference sequence). The CDR3 nucleotides are TGTGCCAGCAGCTTAGGTAGGGCACCCAATCAGCCCCAGCATTTT. Translation gives CASSLGRAPNQPQHF.

The CDR3 DNA reads TGTGCCAGCAGCTTGCGGCCGGGGGTAACCCAAGAGACCCAGTACTTC. As protein: CASSLRPGVTQETQYF. V usage is TRBV7-3 and J usage is TRBJ2-5; a possible D gene is TRBD2 (6 bases). This CDR3 comprises 16 residues. V lost 3 bases, J lost 1 base, and 15 bases lay in between. Germline lookup yields CDR1 SGHTA and CDR2 FQGTGA. The complete variable domain, with remaining parts taken from reference TRBV7-3 and TRBJ2-5, reads GAGVSQTPSNKVTEKGKYVELRCDPISGHTALYWYRQSLGQGPEFLIYFQGTGAADDSGLPNDRFFAVRPEGSVSTLKIQRTERGDSAVYLCASSLRPGVTQETQYFGPGTRLLVL.

A single count supports this clone. This chain uses TRBV5-6 with TRBJ2-1; 9 nucleotides agree with TRBD2. CDR1 and CDR2 from the germline V gene are SGHDT and YYEEEE. J lost 4 bases, V lost 5 bases, and 13 bases had no gene match. The CDR3 is 17 residues long. Here the CDR3 DNA reads TGTGCCAGCAGTCACCTGTTGGCGGGAGGGAGATACAATGAGCAGTTCTTC. Translation: CASSHLLAGGRYNEQFF.

V is TRBV9 and J is TRBJ1-5; the D is unclear. Trimming pared 0 bases from V and 5 bases from J, leaving 6 bases between. In germline, CDR1 is SGDLS, CDR2 YYNGEE. This CDR3 has 13 amino acids. Here the CDR3 reads CASSVDGDQPQHF. As DNA, the CDR3 is TGTGCCAGCAGCGTAGACGGGGATCAGCCCCAGCATTTT.

J is TRBJ2-2 and V is TRBV27; no firm D call. Trimming took 6 bases from V and 0 from J, leaving 5 bases between them. The CDR3 is 13 residues long. Germline CDR1 is MNHEY and CDR2 is SMNVEV (reference sequence). The CDR3 DNA reads as TGTGCCAGCAGACCCGCGAACACCGGGGAGCTGTTTTTT. Its translation is CASRPANTGELFF.

The chain carries TRBV29-1 and TRBJ2-1, with 9 bases matching TRBD1. CDR1 is SQVTM and CDR2 is ANQGSEA in the germline V gene. The CDR3 has 11 residues. The ends lost 7 bases at V and 14 bases at J; junction bases unmatched: 9. CDR3 DNA: TGCAGCGGAAGGACAGGGGATGGAAAGTTCTTC. Its translation: CSGRTGDGKFF.

This chain joins TRBV19 and TRBJ1-1; no clear D gene. In germline, CDR1 is LNHDA, CDR2 SQIVND (reference sequence). V lost 3 bases and J 4 bases, leaving 6 bases between the germline ends. The CDR3 spans 12 residues. CDR3 protein: CASSMEGTEAFF. DNA for the CDR3: TGTGCCAGTAGTATGGAGGGCACTGAAGCTTTCTTT.

V usage is TRBV7-8 and J usage is TRBJ2-3; 10 bases are a match to TRBD2. CDR1 is SGHVS and CDR2 is FQNEAQ in the germline V gene. Trimming removed 0 bases from V and 5 bases from J; junction bases left unmatched: 2. The CDR3 runs 15 residues. CDR3 in amino acids: CASSLASGRIDTQYF. CDR3 coding DNA: TGTGCCAGCAGCTTAGCTAGCGGGAGGATAGATACGCAGTATTTT.

J is TRBJ2-6 and V is TRBV7-9; no clear D gene. The germline CDR1 and CDR2 sequences are SEHNR and FQNEAQ (reference sequence). With 1 base removed from V and 2 bases from J, the gap between germline ends came to 9 bases. CDR3 length equals 16 residues. For the CDR3, the DNA is TGTGCCAGCAGCTTAGGGGATCCACCTGGGGCCAACGTCCTGACTTTC. Its translation is CASSLGDPPGANVLTF.

This chain joins TRBV25-1 and TRBJ2-7; D possibly corresponds to TRBD1 (7 bases). CDR3 size: 15 residues. Per germline, CDR1 MGHDK and CDR2 SYGVNS. The V end was cut by 3 bases, the J end by 2 bases, with 14 bases between. The CDR3 protein is CASSDPGGSTYEQYF. The CDR3 DNA is TGTGCCAGCAGTGACCCAGGGGGGAGCACCTACGAGCAGTACTTC.

V gene TRBV7-6 combines with J gene TRBJ1-3; TRBD1 might be the D (5 bases). Germline V gene sequence: CDR1 SGHVS, CDR2 FNYEAQ. V gave up 2 bases and J gave up 2 bases, with 19 bases separating them. The CDR3 runs 18 residues. CDR3 protein: CASSLRAGRERAGNTIYF. Here the CDR3 DNA reads TGTGCCAGCAGCTTAAGAGCGGGCAGGGAGAGGGCTGGAAACACCATATATTTT.